Listed here are 22 T cell receptor beta chains from one sample, sequenced in a study of human T cells and chemical hapten exposure. Time point: patch test 1, 2 weeks after DPC sensitization. Indicated treatment: therapeutic diphenylcyclopropenone sensitization with weekly scalp DPC. TCRdb independently ran MiXCR on the RACE reads; one entry per CDR3 protein. The profile covers around 300,000 distinct CDR3 sequences, with around 6.9% appearing a single time and around 8.2% taken by the ten largest. Sequencing used whole blood, obtained in connection with sensitization to the hapten diphenylcyclopropenone (DPC). These receptors originate from a woman aged 18-35 years with alopecia areata. Some clones in this sample may be carry-over from other donors' samples.

The chain uses TRBV5-1 and TRBJ2-3, with 7 nucleotides matching TRBD2. Germline CDR1 SGHRS, CDR2 YFSETQ. The ends lost 4 bases at V and 2 bases at J; junction bases unmatched: 4. This CDR3 comprises 14 residues. The CDR3 nucleotides read TGCGCCAGCAGCAACGGGGGGATCACAGATACGCAGTATTTT. It is translated as CASSNGGITDTQYF.

This clonotype was detected only a few times. The chain uses TRBV10-3 and TRBJ2-7; D remains ambiguous. Trimming took off 3 bases at V and 0 bases at J, with 18 bases between the two ends. Germline V gene lookup returns CDR1 ENHRY and CDR2 SYGVKD. CDR3 size: 17 residues. The CDR3 DNA reads as TGTGCCATCAGTGACCCCTCCAAGTACCCCAGCTCCTACGAGCAGTACTTC. Encoded protein: CAISDPSKYPSSYEQYF.

This clonotype was picked up a small number of times. The gene calls are TRBV11-1 and TRBJ2-3; 8 bases are a match to TRBD1. The germline CDR1 and CDR2 sequences are SGHAT and FQDESV (reference sequence). Trimming took 4 bases from V and 3 from J; bases not matched to a gene: 9. The CDR3 contains 16 residues. The CDR3 reads CASSSHRGRRTDTQYF. CDR3 nucleotide sequence: TGTGCCAGCAGCTCCCACAGGGGGAGAAGAACAGATACGCAGTATTTT.

This clonotype showed up just a few times. The V and J genes are TRBV6-2 or TRBV6-3 and TRBJ1-1; no definite D call. Trimming left V 5 bases short and J 7 bases short, with 17 bases between. The germline V gene has CDR1 MNHEY and CDR2 SVGEGT. There are 14 residues in the CDR3. The DNA of the CDR3 is TGTGCCAGCAGTCCTGGGTGGTTGACGGGTGAAGCTTTCTTT. Its protein product is CASSPGWLTGEAFF.

The chain has TRBV12-3 or TRBV12-4 and TRBJ2-5; D might be TRBD1 (6 bases). The CDR3 extends over 18 amino acids. The V and J ends lost 3 bases and 1 base respectively, with 21 bases between them. DNA of the CDR3: TGTGCCAGCAGTTTGGTGTGGCCGGGTATCAGGGGCCAAGAGACCCAGTACTTC. Residues: CASSLVWPGIRGQETQYF.

This clonotype has ten or more counts. The chain uses TRBV19 and TRBJ1-2; the D is unclear. Deletions cut 4 bases from V and 9 bases from J, with 9 bases between. The CDR3 is 11 amino acids. The germline CDR1 and CDR2 sequences are LNHDA and SQIVND (reference sequence). The CDR3 reads CASSSGHRYTF. In DNA form, the CDR3 reads TGTGCCAGTAGTAGTGGCCACCGCTACACCTTC.

This clonotype was seen at least ten times. V usage is TRBV5-1 and J usage is TRBJ1-1; tentative D call: TRBD1 (6 bases). The CDR3 loop spans 13 amino acids. V lost 2 bases, J lost 5 bases, and 10 bases lay in between. Looked up from germline, CDR1 is SGHRS and CDR2 is YFSETQ. CDR3 sequence (DNA): TGCGCCAGCAGCTTTGGTCAGGGGACTGAAGCTTTCTTT. Encoded protein: CASSFGQGTEAFF.

In this sample, this clonotype turned up many times. V is TRBV6-6 and J is TRBJ1-1; maybe TRBD1 (5 bases). The CDR3 is 17 amino acids. CDR1 and CDR2 from the germline V gene are MNHNY and SVGAGI (reference sequence). The V end was cut by 0 bases, the J end by 1 base, with 15 bases between. Here the CDR3 reads CASSYSNWDGSNTEAFF. The CDR3 DNA follows: TGTGCCAGCAGTTACTCAAACTGGGACGGTTCGAACACTGAAGCTTTCTTT.

This rearrangement joins TRBV2 to TRBJ2-6, with D unresolved. Per germline, CDR1 SNHLY and CDR2 FYNNEI. V lost 8 bases to trimming and J lost 1 base, with 9 bases between them. The CDR3 spans 14 residues. CDR3 DNA: TGTGCCAGCGGTTCCTTATCTGGGGCCAACGTCCTGACTTTC. It codes for CASGSLSGANVLTF.

The sample holds many counts of this clonotype. This chain joins TRBV5-1 and TRBJ2-7, with D tentatively TRBD1 (5 bases). This CDR3 spans 14 amino acids. The V gene's germline CDR1 is SGHRS and CDR2 YFSETQ. V was clipped by 2 bases and J by 1 base, with 10 bases between them. The CDR3 here is CASSLDSWSYEQYF. CDR3 in DNA: TGCGCCAGCAGCTTAGACAGCTGGTCCTACGAGCAGTACTTC.

This clonotype was seen only a few times. CDR3 sequence reads: CASSLAEGFNSPLHF. The CDR3 DNA follows: TGTGCCAGCAGCTTAGCGGAGGGTTTTAATTCACCCCTCCACTTT. The V gene is TRBV7-9, the J gene TRBJ1-6, with D uncertain. Per the germline V gene, CDR1 is SEHNR and CDR2 is FQNEAQ (reference sequence). Trimming cost V 0 bases and J 6 bases, with 9 bases left between them. This CDR3 comprises 15 residues.

This clonotype was seen a few times. This chain joins TRBV9 and TRBJ2-1, with 7 bases identical to TRBD1. The CDR3 is made up of 19 amino acids. Germline assignment: CDR1 SGDLS and CDR2 YYNGEE. Trimming removed 3 bases from V and 2 bases from J; junction bases left unmatched: 17. The CDR3 sequence is CASSATGADYLGTYNEQFF. The CDR3 DNA reads as TGTGCCAGCAGCGCAACAGGGGCCGACTACTTAGGAACCTACAATGAGCAGTTCTTC.

There are a few counts of this clonotype. This chain links TRBV6-5 with TRBJ2-1, with 9 bases matching TRBD1. Trimming took 8 bases from V and 5 from J; bases not matched to a gene: 7. Germline CDR1 reads MNHEY; CDR2 reads SVGAGI. This CDR3 has 14 residues. The CDR3 reads CASRPQGAHNEQFF. The CDR3 DNA is TGTGCCAGCCGGCCACAGGGGGCCCACAATGAGCAGTTCTTC.

This clonotype turned up a few times. The chain's CDR3 is CASSPTQQGNSPLHF. DNA for the CDR3: TGTGCCAGCTCACCGACGCAACAGGGAAATTCACCCCTCCACTTT. The rearrangement joins TRBV18 to TRBJ1-6; maybe TRBD1 (6 bases). Germline V gene sequence: CDR1 KGHSH, CDR2 LQKENI. V gave up 3 bases and J gave up 7 bases, with 13 bases separating them. The CDR3 has 15 amino acids.

The chain couples TRBV25-1 to TRBJ2-7; D is perhaps TRBD1 (6 bases). Trimming stripped 10 bases from V and 0 bases from J, with 10 bases between. The CDR3 length is 12 residues. Germline V gene data show CDR1 as MGHDK and CDR2 as SYGVNS. The CDR3 nucleotides read TGTGCCACAACAGGGAGCTCCTACGAGCAGTACTTC. Translated, it gives CATTGSSYEQYF.

This clonotype was picked up a small number of times. The J gene is TRBJ1-3, the V gene TRBV7-3, with D hard to call. Trimming pared 2 bases from V and 3 bases from J, leaving 5 bases between. The V gene's germline CDR1 is SGHTA and CDR2 FQGTGA. The CDR3 has 13 residues. In DNA, the CDR3 is TGTGCCAGCAGCTTATTACTTGGAAACACCATATATTTT. It is translated as CASSLLLGNTIYF. The whole variable domain, filled in from reference TRBV7-3 and TRBJ1-3, reads GAGVSQTPSNKVTEKGKYVELRCDPISGHTALYWYRQSLGQGPEFLIYFQGTGAADDSGLPNDRFFAVRPEGSVSTLKIQRTERGDSAVYLCASSLLLGNTIYFGEGSWLTVV.

A few counts support this clonotype. The chain links TRBV12-3 or TRBV12-4 to TRBJ1-1; tentative D call: TRBD1 (5 bases). Trimming left V 7 bases short and J 3 bases short, with 12 bases between. The CDR3 length is 13 residues. CDR3 amino acids: CASTWGGDTEAFF. Written as DNA, the CDR3 is TGTGCCAGCACCTGGGGGGGAGACACTGAAGCTTTCTTT.

The chain uses TRBV5-1 and TRBJ2-1; D is unclear. Germline V gene sequence: CDR1 SGHRS, CDR2 YFSETQ. This CDR3 region has 13 residues. V was trimmed by 0 bases and J by 16 bases, leaving 17 bases between them. The CDR3 sequence is CASSLGQAFTYFF. In DNA form, the CDR3 reads TGCGCCAGCAGCTTGGGTCAGGCTTTTACCTACTTCTTC.

This clonotype occurred a few times. The chain recombines TRBV19 with TRBJ2-7; D not resolved. Trimming pared 4 bases from V and 5 bases from J, leaving 6 bases between. The germline V gene encodes CDR1 LNHDA and CDR2 SQIVND (reference sequence). CDR3 length equals 11 residues. CDR3 sequence: CASSRWNEQYF. The CDR3 coding sequence is TGTGCCAGTAGTAGGTGGAACGAGCAGTACTTC.

The V call is TRBV6-5, the J call TRBJ1-5; D gene ambiguous. The length of the CDR3 is 13 residues. Trimming pared 3 bases from V and 5 bases from J, leaving 8 bases between. The germline V gene encodes CDR1 MNHEY and CDR2 SVGAGI. The CDR3 loop is CASSYAPDQPQHF. The CDR3 nucleotides are TGTGCCAGCAGTTATGCCCCTGATCAGCCCCAGCATTTT.

This clonotype has only a few counts. The chain employs TRBV15 and TRBJ2-3, with 8 bases that match TRBD2. The CDR3 sequence is 16 residues long. V dropped 3 bases and J dropped 3; count of bases not matched to a gene: 8. Per the germline V gene, CDR1 is LNHNV and CDR2 is YYDKDF (reference sequence). CDR3 sequence: CATSSAPGGPTDTQYF. Here the CDR3 DNA reads TGTGCCACCAGCAGTGCCCCGGGGGGGCCAACAGATACGCAGTATTTT.

This chain links TRBV7-9 with TRBJ2-1; D is uncertain. Looked up from germline, CDR1 is SEHNR and CDR2 is FQNEAQ (reference sequence). The CDR3 is 14 residues long. V dropped 8 bases and J dropped 8 bases, with 19 bases sitting between them. Here the CDR3 reads CASGVGVFYDEQFF. The CDR3 DNA follows: TGTGCCAGCGGCGTCGGTGTATTTTACGATGAGCAGTTCTTC.